This T cell receptor (beta chain) is drawn from a study of T cell responses to AZD1222 COVID-19 vaccine (dated by TCRdb to the early 2020s). Regarding the research as a whole: TCR sequencing was performed for fewer than 250 trial participants, of whom about 210 were given two doses of AZD1222 and some 26 were given two doses of MenACWY control vaccine. Trial participants were enrolled into age subgroups of 18-55, 56-69 and 70-plus years, which contained 148, 28 and 57 TCR-sequenced participants, respectively. The paper's findings and limits, for the study overall: Reportedly, close to half of the unique spike-specific TCRs recognized epitopes lying outside the regions that are mutated in the B.1.351 and B.1.1.7 variants. Because no day 14 peak-response samples were available, repertoires were characterized only after the peak T cell response. The 56-69-year group was small, and its depth increase did not reach significance, likely because of low power. Conclusions about previously exposed vaccinees were limited because only 6 or 7 AZD1222 recipients were SARS-CoV-2 seropositive at baseline. Vaccine-associated CD4 TCRs spanned the whole spike protein, with dominant responses in regions 160-218 and 743-854. Spike-specific TCR breadth and depth rose significantly after two AZD1222 doses compared with day 0 and with MenACWY recipients. Participants were mostly white British and included more females than males, and it was suggested by the authors that clonal diversity may have been underestimated.

Points on this clone: It has no known antigen specificity. The record has no base qualities; no much larger clone is one base away.

The CDR3 runs 14 amino acids, cysteine and phenylalanine included. This entry keeps only the CDR3 DNA: 42 bases, framed from base 1. The germline V gene yields KGHSH for CDR1 and LQKENI for CDR2. Germline trimming: 3 bases from V, 6 bases from J; junction bases outside gene matches: 4. In light of the paper, this sample's time point label describes: about 28 days (+/-7) after the second vaccine dose. AZD1222 recipients whose second dose came at about 4 weeks and those whose second dose came at about 12 weeks were combined into one group, since spike-specific TCR depth and breadth did not differ between the two schedules. Samples from vaccinated people were obtained from the UK trials COV001 and COV002, which included a single-blind randomized controlled phase 2/3 trial of AZD1222 (ChAdOx1 nCoV-19) in healthy adults. For TCRbeta chain sequencing, PBMC samples were collected from trial participants at day 0 and at day 28 after the second dose.

The CDR3 regions of human TCRbeta chains were analyzed by immunosequencing. Regarding the original processing steps: Repertoire TCRs were matched against a reference library of SARS-CoV-2-specific TCRs generated with the MIRA antigen-specificity platform. Breadth was defined as the fraction of unique TCRs that were SARS-CoV-2-associated. Depth was defined as the fraction of total T cells that were SARS-CoV-2-associated. Using the MIRA data, each spike-specific TCR was assigned both to the spike region to which the TCR was reactive and to a CD4 or CD8 class. Log10-transformed breadth and depth values were compared by one-way ANOVA with Sidak's multiple comparisons tests. TCRdb's version of the immuneACCESS table is confined to in-frame rearrangements and falls short of the full clone set. An unresolved V gene accounts for under half of the shortfall where checked; the remainder is of unknown origin. V, J and clone size are those of that table, while D and trimming were read from the DNA. This sample has roughly 150,000 clones in its table, and roughly 90% of those were observed once. The ten largest clones add up to about 1.6% of the sample.

Source: peripheral blood, taken 28 days after the second AZD1222 dose. This receptor chain uses TRBV18 and TRBJ1-2; a stretch of 10 junction bases matches TRBD1. The TCR originated in an adult who received the AZD1222 COVID-19 vaccine. The CDR3 protein: CASSPTGTGDGYTF. The bases are TGTGCCAGCTCACCCACCGGGACAGGGGATGGCTACACCTTC.